The 28 T cell receptor beta chains below come from one sample, sequenced in a study of blood T cell repertoires in COVID-19. This table comes from immunoSEQ multiplex PCR, and its TCRdb copy is limited to in-frame clones, with some not included. The sample lists roughly 170,000 clones; approximately 85% were seen once. The sequencing sample was made of peripheral blood. These receptors all come from a woman in her fifties or sixties with COVID-19, enrolled during active disease.

The V and J genes are TRBV9 and TRBJ2-1; 9 positions agree with TRBD2. V was clipped by 3 bases and J by 6 bases; unmatched bases: 13. Germline assignment: CDR1 SGDLS and CDR2 YYNGEE. This CDR3 spans 17 amino acids. The CDR3, as DNA: TGTGCCAGCAGCGACCCTCCCGGCGGGAGGGACGTCAATGAGCAGTTCTTC. It is translated as CASSDPPGGRDVNEQFF.

This chain connects TRBV28 to TRBJ2-1, with 9 positions matching TRBD2. The CDR3 contains 16 residues. The V and J ends lost 10 bases and 0 bases, in that order; junction bases with no gene match: 10. CDR1 is MDHEN, CDR2 SYDVKM, per germline. Here the CDR3 reads CATSGGPGSSYNEQFF. For the CDR3, the DNA is TGTGCCACCAGCGGGGGGCCGGGAAGCTCCTACAATGAGCAGTTCTTC.

In its sample, this clone was seen a few times. V is TRBV7-9 and J is TRBJ2-7; D possibly corresponds to TRBD2 (5 bases). Per the germline V gene, CDR1 is SEHNR and CDR2 is FQNEAQ (reference sequence). This CDR3 contains 15 residues. The V and J ends lost 6 bases and 0 bases respectively, with 15 bases between them. CDR3 protein: CASRNGRDSSYEQYF. CDR3 nucleotides: TGTGCCAGCAGAAATGGACGGGATAGCTCCTACGAGCAGTACTTC.

The chain employs TRBV6-2 or TRBV6-3 and TRBJ2-1, with 10 bases identical to TRBD2. J was trimmed by 0 bases and V by 1 base; bases with no gene match: 6. This CDR3 spans 18 amino acids. Germline-derived CDR1 and CDR2 are MNHEY and SVGEGT. CDR3 in DNA: TGTGCCAGCAGTTACTGGGGACTAGCGTTGAGCTCCTACAATGAGCAGTTCTTC. Translation gives CASSYWGLALSSYNEQFF.

The chain recombines TRBV5-1 with TRBJ1-3; 8 nucleotides align to TRBD1. J lost 0 bases, V lost 4 bases, and 9 bases had no gene match. Germline-derived CDR1 and CDR2 are SGHRS and YFSETQ. CDR3 size: 17 residues. The CDR3 reads CASSPGQGGHSGNTIYF. CDR3 nucleotides: TGCGCCAGCAGCCCCGGACAGGGCGGACACTCTGGAAACACCATATATTTT.

V usage is TRBV5-6 and J usage is TRBJ1-1; D call uncertain. Germline V gives CDR1 SGHDT, CDR2 YYEEEE. V gave up 1 base and J gave up 0 bases, with 4 bases separating them. This CDR3 spans 13 amino acids. The CDR3 reads CASSLRVNTEAFF. CDR3 bases: TGTGCCAGCAGCTTGCGCGTGAACACTGAAGCTTTCTTT.

This clone showed up just once. The chain is built from TRBV5-4 and TRBJ1-6, with 7 bases aligning to TRBD1. Trimming cost V 3 bases and J 10 bases; bases outside gene matches: 10. The CDR3 has 15 amino acids. Per germline, CDR1 SGHNT and CDR2 YYREEE (reference sequence). The CDR3 sequence: CASSSPTGNESPLHF. The CDR3 region has the DNA TGTGCCAGCAGCTCACCGACAGGGAATGAATCACCCCTCCACTTT.

The chain uses TRBV29-1 and TRBJ2-5, with a tentative D call TRBD2 (5 bases). The CDR3 length is 13 residues. Trimming pared 2 bases from V and 5 bases from J, leaving 12 bases between. Germline values: CDR1 SQVTM, CDR2 ANQGSEA. The CDR3 sequence is CSVERLQRETQYF. The DNA for the CDR3 is TGCAGCGTTGAAAGGCTACAGCGGGAGACCCAGTACTTC.

The chain joins TRBV7-2 to TRBJ1-4; no definite D call. Germline V gives CDR1 SGHTA, CDR2 FQGNSA. V was shortened by 1 base and J by 5 bases, with 8 bases between the two germline ends. This CDR3 contains 14 residues. The CDR3 protein is CASSLDRGNEKLFF. Here the CDR3 DNA reads TGTGCCAGCAGCTTAGATCGGGGAAATGAAAAACTGTTTTTT.

This clone came up a few times. The rearrangement links TRBV12-1 to TRBJ2-7; the table's D gene call, TRBD2, was not cross checked with the DNA. TRBV12-1 is termed a pseudogene. The CDR3 loop spans 15 amino acids. CDR3 DNA sequence: TGTGCCAGCAGCTCCCTTAGCGGCTCAACCTACGAGCAGTACTTC. Amino acids: CASSSLSGSTYEQYF.

CDR3 region: CASSEPPGTDRGTYEQYF. In DNA, the CDR3 is TGTGCCAGCAGTGAACCGCCCGGTACAGACAGGGGCACCTACGAGCAGTACTTC. The V gene is TRBV25-1, the J gene TRBJ2-7; TRBD1 aligns across 8 bases. Germline values: CDR1 MGHDK, CDR2 SYGVNS. After removal of 2 bases from V and 2 bases from J, the junction contained 14 bases not matched to a gene. The CDR3 has 18 amino acids.

This chain joins TRBV28 and TRBJ1-3; D might be TRBD1 (6 bases). V gave up 5 bases and J gave up 3 bases, with 11 bases separating them. CDR3 size: 14 residues. Germline V CDR1 and CDR2: MDHEN, SYDVKM. CDR3 region: CASSRGGLGNTIYF. CDR3 DNA sequence: TGTGCCAGCAGTCGCGGGGGGCTTGGAAACACCATATATTTT.

V gene TRBV2 combines with J gene TRBJ1-3; perhaps TRBD1 as D (5 bases). CDR1 and CDR2 (germline): SNHLY, FYNNEI. The CDR3 is 16 residues long. The V and J ends lost 4 bases and 0 bases respectively, with 13 bases between them. The CDR3 sequence is CASSVGQGTSGNTIYF. DNA of the CDR3: TGTGCCAGCAGTGTGGGGCAAGGTACCTCTGGAAACACCATATATTTT.

V is TRBV4-2 and J is TRBJ2-7; no reliable D call. The CDR3 length is 15 residues. V was pared by 1 base and J by 2 bases, with 12 bases between. Germline V gene sequence: CDR1 LGHNA, CDR2 YNFKEQ. Here the CDR3 DNA reads TGTGCCAGCAGCCAAGGCACCCAAAGCGCCTACGAGCAGTACTTC. Encoded protein: CASSQGTQSAYEQYF.

V usage is TRBV9 and J usage is TRBJ1-2; D is undetermined. The CDR3 sequence is 12 residues long. Germline V gene sequence: CDR1 SGDLS, CDR2 YYNGEE. V was cut by 5 bases and J by 2 bases, with 7 bases left in between. The CDR3 protein is CASSHPNYGYTF. CDR3 nucleotide sequence: TGTGCCAGCAGTCATCCCAACTATGGCTACACCTTC.

There are a few counts of this clone. This rearrangement joins TRBV6-5 to TRBJ1-1; D might be TRBD1 (6 bases). Germline V CDR1 and CDR2: MNHEY, SVGAGI. Deletions cut 0 bases from V and 5 bases from J, with 16 bases between. The CDR3 sequence is 16 residues long. The CDR3 region is CASSYSGGAGDTEAFF. The CDR3 bases are TGTGCCAGCAGTTACTCCGGTGGGGCAGGGGATACTGAAGCTTTCTTT.

This clone was picked up one time. J is TRBJ2-1 and V is TRBV25-1, with D possibly matching TRBD2 (5 bases). Per the germline V gene, CDR1 is MGHDK and CDR2 is SYGVNS. The V gene lost 10 bases and the J gene lost 6 bases, with 22 bases spanning the gap. The length of the CDR3 is 15 residues. The DNA of the CDR3 is TGTGCCACAGAATACGGTGCCCCGGGATCCAATGAGCAGTTCTTC. Its translation is CATEYGAPGSNEQFF.

The gene calls are TRBV5-4 and TRBJ2-3; TRBD1 might be the D (5 bases). This CDR3 has 15 residues. V lost 6 bases to trimming and J lost 0 bases, with 14 bases between them. Germline lookup yields CDR1 SGHNT and CDR2 YYREEE (reference sequence). CDR3 coding DNA: TGTGCCAGCATGCCAGGGCCAGCGAGCACAGATACGCAGTATTTT. Translation: CASMPGPASTDTQYF.

The chain employs TRBV5-7 and TRBJ2-1, with unresolved D. Being an ORF, TRBV5-7 has a function that is uncertain. The CDR3 runs to 15 residues. With 0 bases removed from V and 1 base from J, the gap between germline ends came to 8 bases. The CDR3 reads CASSLASRSYNEQFF. The CDR3 DNA reads TGTGCCAGCAGCTTGGCCTCGCGGTCCTACAATGAGCAGTTCTTC.

The gene calls are TRBV11-2 and TRBJ2-7; D may be TRBD2 (6 bases). The germline V gene has CDR1 SGHAT and CDR2 FQNNGV. The length of the CDR3 is 16 residues. V was trimmed by 1 base and J by 0 bases, leaving 13 bases between them. CDR3 residues: CASSLGASAFSYEQYF. The CDR3 DNA reads TGTGCCAGCAGCTTAGGTGCTAGCGCCTTCTCCTACGAGCAGTACTTC. The whole variable domain, remainder taken from reference TRBV11-2 and TRBJ2-7, is EAGVAQSPRYKIIEKRQSVAFWCNPISGHATLYWYQQILGQGPKLLIQFQNNGVVDDSQLPKDRFSAERLKGVDSTLKIQPAKLEDSAVYLCASSLGASAFSYEQYFGPGTRLTVT.

V is TRBV29-1 and J is TRBJ2-3; 11 bases are shared with TRBD1. The CDR3 extends over 15 amino acids. Germline V gene data show CDR1 as SQVTM and CDR2 as ANQGSEA. J lost 3 bases, V lost 6 bases, and 8 bases had no gene match. CDR3 sequence reads: CSVAGQGAPTDTQYF. CDR3 nucleotide sequence: TGCAGCGTGGCCGGACAGGGGGCCCCAACAGATACGCAGTATTTT.

The chain combines TRBV7-3 with TRBJ2-1, with D perhaps TRBD2 (7 bases). V lost 5 bases, J lost 9 bases, and 17 bases lay in between. This CDR3 spans 14 amino acids. From germline, CDR1 is SGHTA and CDR2 FQGTGA. The CDR3 nucleotides read TGTGCCAGCAGCCCCGGGGGGCGATCGGGTGAGCAGTTCTTC. Its protein product is CASSPGGRSGEQFF.

The chain joins TRBV5-1 to TRBJ2-5; D uncertain. The CDR3 runs 14 residues. V lost 5 bases and J lost 1, with 12 bases in between. Germline loops: CDR1 SGHRS, CDR2 YFSETQ. The CDR3 region is CASSLRSTQETQYF. Written as DNA, the CDR3 is TGCGCCAGCAGTCTGAGGTCAACCCAAGAGACCCAGTACTTC. Full variable domain (outside the CDR3, taken from reference TRBV5-1 and TRBJ2-5): KAGVTQTPRYLIKTRGQQVTLSCSPISGHRSVSWYQQTPGQGLQFLFEYFSETQRNKGNFPGRFSGRQFSNSRSEMNVSTLELGDSALYLCASSLRSTQETQYFGPGTRLLVL.

The chain employs TRBV4-1 and TRBJ1-2; D may be TRBD1 (5 bases). The V end lost 2 bases, the J end lost 8 bases, and 18 bases lay between the germline ends. There are 15 residues in the CDR3. Germline loops: CDR1 MGHRA, CDR2 YSYEKL. CDR3 in amino acids: CASSQSQGRGRGYTF. The CDR3 bases are TGCGCCAGCAGCCAATCTCAGGGAAGAGGTAGGGGCTACACCTTC.

The chain carries TRBV6-1 and TRBJ2-5, with 8 positions matching TRBD2. V lost 3 bases and J lost 4; bases outside the gene matches: 4. The CDR3 is 14 residues long. Germline values: CDR1 MNHNS, CDR2 SASEGT. The CDR3 DNA reads as TGTGCCAGCAGTGATAGCGGGATTGGAGAGACCCAGTACTTC. Translated: CASSDSGIGETQYF.

J is TRBJ2-7 and V is TRBV6-5; possible D gene TRBD2, 6 bases. The CDR3 is 11 amino acids. Germline CDR1 and CDR2: MNHEY and SVGAGI. V was cut by 4 bases and J by 6 bases, with 7 bases left in between. The CDR3 DNA reads as TGTGCCAGCAGTTGGGGGGTCGAGCAGTACTTC. Protein: CASSWGVEQYF.

The genes are TRBV4-3 and TRBJ2-2, with 8 bases lining up with TRBD1. CDR3 size: 16 residues. J was trimmed by 9 bases and V by 7 bases; bases with no gene match: 16. Per germline, CDR1 LGHNA and CDR2 YSLEER. CDR3 amino acids: CASTQQPTGEGWELFF. CDR3 DNA sequence: TGCGCCAGCACTCAACAACCGACAGGGGAAGGTTGGGAGCTGTTTTTT.

By sample share, this clone is medium-sized. CDR3 sequence: CSAATGGYYGYTF. The CDR3 nucleotides are TGCAGCGCCGCGACAGGGGGATACTATGGCTACACCTTC. V is TRBV29-1 and J is TRBJ1-2, with 9 bases matching TRBD1. This CDR3 is built from 13 residues. Germline loops: CDR1 SQVTM, CDR2 ANQGSEA. Trimming removed 7 bases from V and 3 bases from J; junction bases left unmatched: 6.